The 27 T cell receptor beta chains below all came from one sample that was sequenced in a study of PD-1 blockade in classical Hodgkin lymphoma. Clones were read by immunoSEQ multiplex PCR, and TCRdb kept only the in-frame ones, dropping some. Altogether 20,000 to 25,000 clones are present, about 63% being singletons, with the ten largest covering 5.8%. Every single patient, without exception, relapsed after autologous stem cell transplantation, and brentuximab vedotin exposure varied. The source was peripheral blood mononuclear cells (PBMCs), collected at baseline. These receptors all stem from a human donor with classical Hodgkin lymphoma.

By sample fraction, this clone is medium-sized. The CDR3 DNA reads TGTGCCAGTAGTCCACAGGGGCCCACTGAAGCTTTCTTT. Translated: CASSPQGPTEAFF. The rearrangement joins TRBV19 to TRBJ1-1; TRBD1 aligns across 7 bases. The CDR3 sequence is 13 residues long. The germline gives CDR1 LNHDA, CDR2 SQIVND (reference sequence). Trimming cost V 5 bases and J 4 bases; bases outside gene matches: 4.

This rearrangement joins TRBV6-5 to TRBJ1-4; 9 bases fit TRBD1. The CDR3 loop spans 15 amino acids. Germline V gives CDR1 MNHEY, CDR2 SVGAGI. V shed 0 bases, J shed 4 bases, and the junction held 0 bases outside the gene matches. CDR3 in amino acids: CASSYSGQGNEKLFF. The CDR3 nucleotides are TGTGCCAGCAGTTACTCGGGACAGGGTAATGAAAAACTGTTTTTT.

V is TRBV6-4 and J is TRBJ2-3; 9 bases map to TRBD2. With 6 bases clipped from V and 8 bases from J, the junction kept 9 bases outside the gene matches. CDR1 and CDR2 from the germline V gene are MRHNA and SNTAGT. This CDR3 is built from 14 residues. The CDR3: CASRASSGTATQYF. The DNA of the CDR3 is TGTGCCAGCAGAGCCTCTAGCGGGACTGCTACGCAGTATTTT.

This clone was detected a few times. The V gene is TRBV11-2, the J gene TRBJ1-6, with no clear D. Germline assignment: CDR1 SGHAT and CDR2 FQNNGV. The CDR3 consists of 16 residues. The germline V and J ends were trimmed by 0 bases and 6 bases, with 12 bases remaining between them. CDR3 sequence: CASSLDDGTSNSPLHF. The CDR3 DNA is TGTGCCAGCAGCTTAGATGACGGTACATCTAATTCACCCCTCCACTTT.

This clone was counted once. The genes are TRBV18 and TRBJ2-3, with 7 bases fitting TRBD1. This CDR3 is 15 amino acids long. J lost 1 base, V lost 3 bases, and 4 bases had no gene match. Germline loops: CDR1 KGHSH, CDR2 LQKENI. CDR3 sequence: CASSPLGTGTDTQYF. CDR3 bases: TGTGCCAGCTCACCCCTCGGGACAGGCACAGATACGCAGTATTTT.

CDR3 sequence (DNA): TGCGCCAGCAGCCTCTATACCCGACTAGCGGGAGTCTACGAGCAGTACTTC. It is translated as CASSLYTRLAGVYEQYF. V is TRBV4-1 and J is TRBJ2-7; TRBD2 agrees at 12 bases. The CDR3 extends over 17 amino acids. Per the germline V gene, CDR1 is MGHRA and CDR2 is YSYEKL. J gave up 3 bases and V 4 bases, and 10 bases lay outside the gene matches.

The chain uses TRBV28 and TRBJ1-3; tentatively, D is TRBD1 (6 bases). CDR1 and CDR2 (germline): MDHEN, SYDVKM. Trimming took off 3 bases at V and 1 base at J, with 10 bases between the two ends. The CDR3 consists of 15 residues. The CDR3 nucleotides are TGTGCCAGCAGTTTCGGGGGGGCGTCTGGAAACACCATATATTTT. This translates into CASSFGGASGNTIYF.

The gene calls are TRBV7-9 and TRBJ1-4; D may be TRBD1 (5 bases). The CDR3 length is 15 residues. V lost 4 bases to trimming and J lost 4 bases, with 13 bases between them. CDR1 and CDR2 from the germline V gene are SEHNR and FQNEAQ (reference sequence). The DNA for the CDR3 is TGTGCCAGCAGCTCCGTCGGGACCCTTAATGAAAAACTGTTTTTT. Protein product: CASSSVGTLNEKLFF.

This clone has a handful of counts. Other nucleotide sequences from this sample produce the same CDR3. The chain couples TRBV7-9 to TRBJ2-3; D uncertain. The CDR3 has 14 amino acids. V was clipped by 3 bases and J by 4 bases, with 11 bases between them. CDR1 and CDR2 from the germline V gene are SEHNR and FQNEAQ (reference sequence). Written as DNA, the CDR3 is TGTGCCAGCAGCTTTGGCGGCGGCGCAGATACGCAGTATTTT. Residues: CASSFGGGADTQYF.

The rearrangement links TRBV28 to TRBJ1-1; D is undetermined. The V gene lost 2 bases and the J gene lost 10 bases, with 8 bases spanning the gap. CDR1 is MDHEN and CDR2 is SYDVKM in the germline V gene. The CDR3 loop spans 11 amino acids. The CDR3 protein is CASSLEWRAFF. As DNA, the CDR3 is TGTGCCAGCAGTTTAGAGTGGCGAGCTTTCTTT.

The chain recombines TRBV7-2 with TRBJ2-1, with 9 nucleotides matching TRBD2. V lost 1 base, J lost 9 bases, and 7 bases stayed unmatched. The CDR3 has 15 amino acids. The germline CDR1 and CDR2 sequences are SGHTA and FQGNSA. Here the CDR3 DNA reads TGTGCCAGCAGCTTAGTTGCTAGCGGGAAGGTTGAGCAGTTCTTC. The encoded protein is CASSLVASGKVEQFF.

The CDR3 region is CASSPRRSGSGGANEKLFF. The CDR3 DNA reads TGTGCCAGCTCACCTCGGCGTTCCGGGTCCGGTGGAGCTAATGAAAAACTGTTTTTT. The gene calls are TRBV18 and TRBJ1-4; D uncertain. The CDR3 has 19 residues. The V end lost 3 bases, the J end lost 3 bases, and 23 bases lay between the germline ends. Germline-derived CDR1 and CDR2 are KGHSH and LQKENI.

This rearrangement joins TRBV19 to TRBJ2-5; 9 bases map to TRBD1. Germline CDR1 is LNHDA and CDR2 is SQIVND (reference sequence). CDR3 length: 13 residues. J was trimmed by 5 bases and V by 5 bases; bases with no gene match: 3. In DNA form, the CDR3 reads TGTGCCAGTAGTGTTGACAGGGGGGAGACCCAGTACTTC. Amino acids: CASSVDRGETQYF.

The chain employs TRBV30 and TRBJ2-6, with 10 bases fitting TRBD1. CDR3 length: 15 amino acids. Trimming removed 7 bases from V and 2 bases from J; junction bases left unmatched: 5. CDR1 and CDR2 (germline): GTSNPN, SVGIG (reference sequence). The DNA of the CDR3 is TGTGCCTCAGACAGGGGGCTGGCTGGGGCCAACGTCCTGACTTTC. It encodes CASDRGLAGANVLTF. Full variable domain (outside the CDR3, taken from reference TRBV30 and TRBJ2-6): SQTIHQWPATLVQPVGSPLSLECTVEGTSNPNLYWYRQAAGRGLQLLFYSVGIGQISSEVPQNLSASRPQDRQFILSSKKLLLSDSGFYLCASDRGLAGANVLTFGAGSRLTVL.

The chain has TRBV4-3 and TRBJ2-3; D uncertain. Trimming took off 0 bases at V and 0 bases at J, with 4 bases between the two ends. The CDR3 has 14 residues. Per germline, CDR1 LGHNA and CDR2 YSLEER. This chain's CDR3 is CASSQEVSTDTQYF. CDR3 bases: TGCGCCAGCAGCCAAGAGGTTAGCACAGATACGCAGTATTTT.

The chain is built from TRBV7-9 and TRBJ2-1, with TRBD2 matching 9 bases. Trimming removed 2 bases from V and 0 bases from J; junction bases left unmatched: 11. CDR1 and CDR2 (germline): SEHNR, FQNEAQ (reference sequence). The CDR3 has 19 amino acids. The CDR3 bases are TGTGCCAGCAGCTTACTAGCGGGATATAAAGGGGTCTCCTACAATGAGCAGTTCTTC. Translating gives CASSLLAGYKGVSYNEQFF.

V is TRBV11-2 and J is TRBJ2-3; perhaps TRBD2 as D (6 bases). V was cut by 3 bases and J by 7 bases, with 17 bases left in between. The length of the CDR3 is 15 residues. Germline assignment: CDR1 SGHAT and CDR2 FQNNGV. CDR3 nucleotide sequence: TGTGCCAGCAGCTTTCAGGGAGGTTTAGGTTATACGCAGTATTTT. Its translation: CASSFQGGLGYTQYF. The full variable domain, rest sourced from reference TRBV11-2 and TRBJ2-3, is EAGVAQSPRYKIIEKRQSVAFWCNPISGHATLYWYQQILGQGPKLLIQFQNNGVVDDSQLPKDRFSAERLKGVDSTLKIQPAKLEDSAVYLCASSFQGGLGYTQYFGPGTRLTVL.

This rearrangement joins TRBV20-1 to TRBJ1-2; D unresolved. There are 11 residues in the CDR3. The V gene's germline CDR1 is DFQATT and CDR2 SNEGSKA (reference sequence). The V end was cut by 3 bases, the J end by 8 bases, with 10 bases between. The CDR3 bases are TGCAGTGCTAGTCCCCAGCCGGGCTACACCTTC. Translated: CSASPQPGYTF.

The J gene is TRBJ2-1, the V gene TRBV7-3; D not resolved. Germline V lookup: CDR1 SGHTA, CDR2 FQGTGA. V lost 0 bases to trimming and J lost 1 base, with 13 bases between them. The CDR3 runs to 17 residues. The CDR3 sequence is CASSLTGRLESYNEQFF. The CDR3 nucleotides read TGTGCCAGCAGCTTAACGGGTAGACTCGAGTCCTACAATGAGCAGTTCTTC.

The genes are TRBV6-6 and TRBJ1-4; possibly TRBD1 for D (6 bases). This CDR3 spans 15 amino acids. The V end was cut by 0 bases, the J end by 7 bases, with 12 bases between. The germline V gene has CDR1 MNHNY and CDR2 SVGAGI (reference sequence). The CDR3 loop reads CASSYSGRGGEKLFF. The CDR3 DNA follows: TGTGCCAGCAGTTACTCGGGACGAGGGGGTGAAAAACTGTTTTTT.

In regard to this clone: The same CDR3 also results from other DNA sequences found in this sample. The genes are TRBV28 and TRBJ2-5, with 8 bases matching TRBD1. CDR1 is MDHEN, CDR2 SYDVKM, per germline. The length of the CDR3 is 14 residues. Trimming removed 8 bases from V and 5 bases from J; junction bases left unmatched: 10. In nucleotides, the CDR3 is TGTGCCAGCTCCTTGCAGGGGGCTCGGGAGACCCAGTACTTC. This sequence encodes CASSLQGARETQYF.

The J gene is TRBJ2-5, the V gene TRBV6-1, with TRBD1 as a possible D gene (6 bases). Germline lookup yields CDR1 MNHNS and CDR2 SASEGT. V was pared by 1 base and J by 5 bases, with 11 bases between. The CDR3 loop spans 14 amino acids. CDR3 region: CASSEGQGQETQYF. The DNA for the CDR3 is TGTGCCAGCAGTGAAGGCCAGGGGCAGGAGACCCAGTACTTC.

The rearrangement uses TRBV5-6 and TRBJ2-3; D remains ambiguous. Germline V gene sequence: CDR1 SGHDT, CDR2 YYEEEE. This CDR3 region has 15 residues. V gave up 0 bases and J gave up 3 bases, with 11 bases separating them. The CDR3 here is CASSLGGYGTDTQYF. The CDR3 nucleotides are TGTGCCAGCAGCTTGGGGGGATACGGGACAGATACGCAGTATTTT.

The V call is TRBV19, the J call TRBJ1-1; D unclear. Germline V CDR1 and CDR2: LNHDA, SQIVND (reference sequence). CDR3 length: 15 amino acids. V lost 0 bases and J lost 0, with 8 bases in between. The CDR3 sequence is CASSIEGQLNTEAFF. DNA of the CDR3: TGTGCCAGTAGTATAGAAGGGCAGCTGAACACTGAAGCTTTCTTT. Full variable domain (outside the CDR3, taken from reference TRBV19 and TRBJ1-1): DGGITQSPKYLFRKEGQNVTLSCEQNLNHDAMYWYRQDPGQGLRLIYYSQIVNDFQKGDIAEGYSVSREKKESFPLTVTSAQKNPTAFYLCASSIEGQLNTEAFFGQGTRLTVV.

This clone was counted only a few times. J is TRBJ1-1 and V is TRBV10-3; D is undetermined. V shed 6 bases and J shed 2 bases, with 16 bases lying between them. Germline lookup yields CDR1 ENHRY and CDR2 SYGVKD. The CDR3 covers 15 residues. CDR3 amino acids: CAIRHSLNGNTEAFF. The DNA for the CDR3 is TGTGCCATCAGACACAGCCTCAACGGAAACACTGAAGCTTTCTTT.

The V gene is TRBV29-1, the J gene TRBJ2-5; D is unresolved. Germline V gives CDR1 SQVTM, CDR2 ANQGSEA. V shed 8 bases and J shed 3 bases, with 7 bases lying between them. CDR3 length: 10 residues. The CDR3, as DNA: TGCAGCATCTCGGAAGAGACCCAGTACTTC. Its translation is CSISEETQYF.

V usage is TRBV30 and J usage is TRBJ1-5; D is unclear. CDR1 and CDR2 (germline): GTSNPN, SVGIG (reference sequence). The ends were cut back, 1 base at V and 7 bases at J, with 11 bases in the middle. CDR3 length equals 13 residues. DNA for the CDR3: TGTGCCTGGAGTGAAGATGGGCTGCAGCCCCAGCATTTT. Translation: CAWSEDGLQPQHF.